Given below is one T cell receptor beta chain in context. This specimen comes from a study of blood T cell repertoires in COVID-19. Study at large: COVID-19 samples from acute and convalescent phases originated in the United States, Italy and Spain. The cDNA or gDNA used as material had been derived from T cells, B-cell-depleted T cells, or PBMCs.

Per the original data handling: By means of reference gene primer amplification, nucleated cell counts were estimated. Profiling relied on immunoSEQ multiplex PCR, and the TCRdb table lists in-frame clones only, not all of them. V and J calls and clone size follow that table, whereas D and trimming were derived from the DNA. This sample has just under 350,000 clones, with 87% found just once. Followed over time, Seattle patients had been enrolled while infection was active. Between the trimmed V and J ends, which lost 4 bases and 0 bases, there was a span of 7 bases. Germline loops: CDR1 SNHLY, CDR2 FYNNEI. This CDR3 region has 14 residues.

Sequenced sample: peripheral blood. The source is a woman in her 50s with COVID-19, enrolled during active disease. The chain links TRBV2 to TRBJ1-3; no firm D call. The DNA of the CDR3 is TGTGCCAGCAGTGTTTTAGACTCTGGAAACACCATATATTTT. Protein product: CASSVLDSGNTIYF.